What follows are 21 T cell receptor beta chains derived from one specimen sequenced in a study of a mutant IDH1 vaccine in newly diagnosed glioma. Time point reported: week 11, during vaccination. With topical imiquimod, each dose of the vaccine consisted of 300 ug of mutant IDH1 20-mer peptide. The data were produced by immunoSEQ multiplex PCR, yet TCRdb's version contains in-frame clones alone and is incomplete. Seen here are fewer than 70,000 clones, more than 80% observed once, and the top ten hold 3.6%. No antigen is known for these receptors. Material: PBMCs, obtained from a glioma patient whose treatment included an IDH1 peptide vaccine. The receptors stem from a young man with glioma.

The chain couples TRBV9 to TRBJ2-6; D ambiguous. The CDR3 is made up of 16 amino acids. V lost 1 base and J 2 bases, leaving 10 bases between the germline ends. Germline CDR1 is SGDLS and CDR2 is YYNGEE. DNA of the CDR3: TGTGCCAGCAGCGTATGGCCGGCCCCTGGGGCCAACGTCCTGACTTTC. Protein sequence: CASSVWPAPGANVLTF.

The chain is built from TRBV5-6 and TRBJ2-2; 10 bases fit TRBD2. Germline CDR1 is SGHDT and CDR2 is YYEEEE. The J segment lost 6 bases and the V segment lost 3 bases, leaving 11 bases of the junction unmatched. The CDR3 runs to 17 residues. In DNA form, the CDR3 reads TGTGCCAGCAGCTCCCGAGGGACTAGCGTTTGGGCCGGGGAGCTGTTTTTT. This gives the protein CASSSRGTSVWAGELFF. The variable domain in full, with the rest retrieved from reference TRBV5-6 and TRBJ2-2, is DAGVTQSPTHLIKTRGQQVTLRCSPKSGHDTVSWYQQALGQGPQFIFQYYEEEERQRGNFPDRFSGHQFPNYSSELNVNALLLGDSALYLCASSSRGTSVWAGELFFGEGSRLTVL.

The CDR3 DNA sequence: TGTGCCAGCAGCTTATATAGCCTGGAGGCCTACGAGCAGTACTTC. Residues: CASSLYSLEAYEQYF. The chain employs TRBV7-9 and TRBJ2-7; D is possibly TRBD2 (5 bases). V gave up 2 bases and J gave up 2 bases, with 13 bases separating them. Germline lookup yields CDR1 SEHNR and CDR2 FQNEAQ (reference sequence). CDR3 length: 15 amino acids.

The DNA of the CDR3 is TGTGCCAGCAGTGAGACAGGGGGGACAACTAATGAAAAACTGTTTTTT. Its translation is CASSETGGTTNEKLFF. The chain is built from TRBV2 and TRBJ1-4; TRBD1 matches at 9 bases. This CDR3 spans 16 amino acids. V was clipped by 3 bases and J by 0 bases; unmatched bases: 2. Germline-derived CDR1 and CDR2 are SNHLY and FYNNEI.

V gene TRBV6-6 combines with J gene TRBJ1-1; D might be TRBD1 (6 bases). The length of the CDR3 is 14 residues. Trimming removed 3 bases at V and 5 bases at J, with 13 bases between. CDR1 MNHNY and CDR2 SVGAGI come from the germline V gene (reference sequence). The CDR3 DNA follows: TGTGCCAGCAGTTATATCACAGGGCGGACTGAAGCTTTCTTT. Protein: CASSYITGRTEAFF.

This chain connects TRBV23-1 to TRBJ1-2; D may be TRBD1 (6 bases). TRBV23-1 is known as an ORF, though its function is uncertain. The CDR3 has 12 amino acids. V lost 0 bases to trimming and J lost 8 bases, with 7 bases between them. This chain's CDR3 is CASSQSQGGYTF. The CDR3 DNA reads TGCGCCAGCAGTCAATCACAGGGCGGCTACACCTTC.

Remarks on this clone: The junction differs from germline at one of its ends, possibly a read error. This chain joins TRBV19 and TRBJ2-1; no reliable D call. Germline assignment: CDR1 LNHDA and CDR2 SQIVND (reference sequence). This CDR3 spans 14 amino acids. CDR3 in DNA: TGTGCCAGTAGCCTCGGGCCTCCTTACAATCAGCAGTTCTTC. Translation gives CASSLGPPYNQQFF. Full variable domain (rest looked up from reference TRBV19 and TRBJ2-1): DGGITQSPKYLFRKEGQNVTLSCEQNLNHDAMYWYRQDPGQGLRLIYYSQIVNDFQKGDIAEGYSVSREKKESFPLTVTSAQKNPTAFYLCASSLGPPYNQQFFGPGTRLTVL.

This clone has only one observation. V and J are TRBV5-6 and TRBJ1-2, with D unclear. The CDR3 is 13 residues long. The germline CDR1 and CDR2 sequences are SGHDT and YYEEEE. Trimming pared 4 bases from V and 3 bases from J, leaving 10 bases between. In DNA, the CDR3 is TGTGCCAGCAGCCGGCGGGAGGACTATGGCTACACCTTC. Translation gives CASSRREDYGYTF.

The rearrangement joins TRBV6-1 to TRBJ1-2, with D hard to call. The CDR3 length is 15 residues. V lost 2 bases and J 4 bases, leaving 14 bases between the germline ends. Germline lookup yields CDR1 MNHNS and CDR2 SASEGT. The DNA for the CDR3 is TGTGCCAGCAGTGAACAGGCTCGCCAGACCTATGGCTACACCTTC. Translation gives CASSEQARQTYGYTF.

This chain connects TRBV4-3 to TRBJ1-1, with D perhaps TRBD1 (5 bases). Germline loops: CDR1 LGHNA, CDR2 YSLEER. Between the trimmed V and J ends, which lost 4 bases and 1 base, there was a span of 7 bases. CDR3 length: 13 amino acids. CDR3 sequence reads: CASSRDRNTEAFF. CDR3 nucleotide sequence: TGCGCCAGCAGCCGGGACCGGAACACTGAAGCTTTCTTT.

The chain recombines TRBV27 with TRBJ2-1; tentatively, D is TRBD1 (5 bases). Looked up from germline, CDR1 is MNHEY and CDR2 is SMNVEV (reference sequence). The ends were cut back, 5 bases at V and 12 bases at J, with 20 bases in the middle. This CDR3 has 14 amino acids. The CDR3 bases are TGTGCCAGCAGTCCGCAAGGGGTCCTCCAGATGCAGTTCTTC. Its protein is CASSPQGVLQMQFF.

The genes are TRBV28 and TRBJ2-7, with D unresolved. CDR1 MDHEN and CDR2 SYDVKM come from the germline V gene. V lost 3 bases and J lost 5, with 17 bases in between. The CDR3 contains 15 residues. CDR3: CASSFSLGSGDEQYF. CDR3 bases: TGTGCCAGCAGTTTTAGTTTAGGGTCAGGAGACGAGCAGTACTTC.

The chain carries TRBV7-9 and TRBJ1-2; D is possibly TRBD1 (6 bases). The CDR3 sequence is 14 residues long. V was shortened by 6 bases and J by 3 bases, with 14 bases between the two germline ends. Germline V gene lookup returns CDR1 SEHNR and CDR2 FQNEAQ (reference sequence). DNA of the CDR3: TGTGCCAGCAGGCGGGCTGAGGGGGACTATGGCTACACCTTC. Protein product: CASRRAEGDYGYTF.

This clone was seen once. The chain couples TRBV7-8 to TRBJ1-5; unclear D gene. The V gene lost 7 bases and the J gene lost 7 bases, with 11 bases spanning the gap. Per germline, CDR1 SGHVS and CDR2 FQNEAQ. The CDR3 has 12 amino acids. The CDR3: CASTSGRQPQHF. The CDR3 coding sequence is TGTGCCAGCACCTCCGGAAGGCAGCCCCAGCATTTT.

The chain joins TRBV5-6 to TRBJ2-3; D call uncertain. This CDR3 is 14 amino acids long. CDR1 is SGHDT, CDR2 YYEEEE, per germline. V shed 0 bases and J shed 0 bases, with 5 bases lying between them. CDR3: CASSLDPSTDTQYF. CDR3 DNA sequence: TGTGCCAGCAGCTTGGACCCCAGCACAGATACGCAGTATTTT.

The rearrangement uses TRBV4-2 and TRBJ1-3; D gene ambiguous. This CDR3 comprises 15 residues. Per the germline V gene, CDR1 is LGHNA and CDR2 is YNFKEQ. Trimming cost V 2 bases and J 0 bases, with 8 bases left between them. This CDR3 is CASSQPVGSGNTIYF. The CDR3, as DNA: TGTGCCAGCAGCCAACCGGTGGGCTCTGGAAACACCATATATTTT.

The chain recombines TRBV6-6 with TRBJ2-5, with 8 bases that match TRBD1. The CDR3 covers 13 residues. Losses at the gene ends were 6 bases for V and 5 bases for J; bases not matched to a gene: 5. The V gene's germline CDR1 is MNHNY and CDR2 SVGAGI (reference sequence). In DNA form, the CDR3 reads TGTGCCAGCAGCGACAGGGGATGGGAGACCCAGTACTTC. Amino acids: CASSDRGWETQYF.

The gene calls are TRBV11-2 and TRBJ2-7; D gene uncertain. CDR3 length: 14 residues. V was pared by 5 bases and J by 1 base, with 12 bases between. Germline V gene sequence: CDR1 SGHAT, CDR2 FQNNGV. The CDR3 region is CASSLLSGSYEQYF. CDR3 nucleotides: TGTGCCAGCAGCCTTTTGTCCGGGTCCTACGAGCAGTACTTC.

This clone was seen a single time. V usage is TRBV30 and J usage is TRBJ1-2; D not resolved. The CDR3 contains 12 residues. Per germline, CDR1 GTSNPN and CDR2 SVGIG (reference sequence). With 1 base removed from V and 7 bases from J, the gap between germline ends came to 10 bases. The DNA for the CDR3 is TGTGCCTGGAGTGCTCCCGGGAGTGGCTACACCTTC. Its protein product is CAWSAPGSGYTF.

This clone has a handful of counts. The gene calls are TRBV5-5 and TRBJ2-3, with D unclear. V was cut by 0 bases and J by 1 base, with 3 bases left in between. The V gene's germline CDR1 is SGHKS and CDR2 YYEKEE (reference sequence). The CDR3 has 13 residues. The CDR3 spells CASSLEGTDTQYF. The DNA for the CDR3 is TGTGCCAGCAGCTTGGAGGGCACAGATACGCAGTATTTT.

V is TRBV7-9 and J is TRBJ1-2, with 7 bases matching TRBD1. The CDR3 is 13 residues long. The germline V gene has CDR1 SEHNR and CDR2 FQNEAQ (reference sequence). V lost 4 bases to trimming and J lost 5 bases; unmatched junction nucleotides: 4. CDR3 residues: CASSSDRDYGYTF. The CDR3 region has the DNA TGTGCCAGCAGCTCCGACAGGGATTATGGCTACACCTTC.